This passage covers 4 T cell receptor beta chains from one sample sequenced in a study of T cell responses to AZD1222 COVID-19 vaccine. Produced via immunoSEQ multiplex PCR; TCRdb's table is partial and in-frame only. The profile shows roughly 200,000 clones, roughly 92% of them singletons. The starting material was peripheral blood, obtained 28 days after the second AZD1222 dose. The receptors were gathered from an adult who received the AZD1222 COVID-19 vaccine.

The chain has TRBV5-1 and TRBJ1-1, with 8 bases that match TRBD1. The ends lost 1 base at V and 1 base at J; junction bases unmatched: 3. Germline V CDR1 and CDR2: SGHRS, YFSETQ. The CDR3 runs to 15 residues. This CDR3 is CASSLLDRANTEAFF. The CDR3 nucleotides are TGCGCCAGCAGCTTGTTGGACAGGGCGAACACTGAAGCTTTCTTT.

The rearrangement links TRBV9 to TRBJ2-7; 8 nucleotides line up with TRBD1. After removal of 4 bases from V and 4 bases from J, the junction contained 4 bases not matched to a gene. The CDR3 runs 13 residues. Germline-derived CDR1 and CDR2 are SGDLS and YYNGEE. CDR3 sequence (DNA): TGTGCCAGCAGCCTACGGACAGGGTACGAGCAGTACTTC. Its translation: CASSLRTGYEQYF.

The V and J genes are TRBV6-4 and TRBJ2-3, with D perhaps TRBD1 (6 bases). V shed 5 bases and J shed 3 bases, with 9 bases lying between them. Germline lookup yields CDR1 MRHNA and CDR2 SNTAGT. CDR3 length: 13 residues. The CDR3 region has the DNA TGTGCCAGCAGTCCAGGGGAGACAGATACGCAGTATTTT. It codes for CASSPGETDTQYF.

This chain connects TRBV19 to TRBJ1-5; tentatively, D is TRBD1 (6 bases). Trimming took off 2 bases at V and 4 bases at J, with 15 bases between the two ends. This CDR3 is built from 16 residues. CDR1 is LNHDA and CDR2 is SQIVND in the germline V gene (reference sequence). CDR3 protein: CASSITRGAANQPQHF. The CDR3 DNA is TGTGCCAGTAGTATAACGAGGGGGGCAGCTAATCAGCCCCAGCATTTT.